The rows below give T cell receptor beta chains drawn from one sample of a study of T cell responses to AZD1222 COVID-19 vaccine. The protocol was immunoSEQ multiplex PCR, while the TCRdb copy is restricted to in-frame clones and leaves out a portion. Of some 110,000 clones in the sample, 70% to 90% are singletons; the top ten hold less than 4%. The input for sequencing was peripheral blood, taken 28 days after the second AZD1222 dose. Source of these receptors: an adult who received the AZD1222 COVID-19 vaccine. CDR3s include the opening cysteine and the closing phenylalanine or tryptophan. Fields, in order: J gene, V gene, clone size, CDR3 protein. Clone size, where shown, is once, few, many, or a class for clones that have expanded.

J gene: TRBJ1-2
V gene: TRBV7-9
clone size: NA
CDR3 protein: CASQANYGYTF

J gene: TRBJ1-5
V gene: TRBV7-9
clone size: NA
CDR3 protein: CASSLMAESNQPQHF

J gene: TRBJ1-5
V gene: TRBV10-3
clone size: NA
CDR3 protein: CAIRGETDNQPQHF

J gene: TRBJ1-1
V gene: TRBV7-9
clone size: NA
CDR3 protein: CASSPAGGRTEAFF

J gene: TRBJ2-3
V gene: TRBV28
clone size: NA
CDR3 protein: CASSLSGLAGGADTQYF

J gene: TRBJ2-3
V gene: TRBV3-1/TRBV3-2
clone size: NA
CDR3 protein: CASRSSSTSGTTDTQYF

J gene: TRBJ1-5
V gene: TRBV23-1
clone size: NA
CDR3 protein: CASSQSGGGEGNQPQHF

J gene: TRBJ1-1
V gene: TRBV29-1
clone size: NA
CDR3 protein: CSVGSQNTEAFF

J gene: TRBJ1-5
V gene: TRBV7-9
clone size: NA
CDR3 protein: CASSLALNQPQHF

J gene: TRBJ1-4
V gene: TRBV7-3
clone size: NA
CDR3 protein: CASSRTGGEKLFF

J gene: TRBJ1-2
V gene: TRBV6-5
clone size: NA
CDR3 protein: CASTNPNYGYTF

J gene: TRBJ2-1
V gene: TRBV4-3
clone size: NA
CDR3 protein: CASSQDLDSSYNEQFF

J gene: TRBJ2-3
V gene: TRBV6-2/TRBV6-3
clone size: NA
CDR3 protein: CASSWGGGGTDTQYF

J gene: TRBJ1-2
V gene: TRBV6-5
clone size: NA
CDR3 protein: CASRKTGEVYGYTF

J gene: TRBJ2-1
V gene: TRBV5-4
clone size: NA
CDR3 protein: CASSPTGTSNEQFF

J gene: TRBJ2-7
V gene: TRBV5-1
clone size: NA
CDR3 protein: CASRGQGAYEQYF

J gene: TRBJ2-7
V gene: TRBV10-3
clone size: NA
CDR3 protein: CAISGPQGGIWEQYF

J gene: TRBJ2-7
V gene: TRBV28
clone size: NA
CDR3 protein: CASSLSSYEQYF

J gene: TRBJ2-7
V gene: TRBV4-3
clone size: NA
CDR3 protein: CASSPPGRSYEQYF

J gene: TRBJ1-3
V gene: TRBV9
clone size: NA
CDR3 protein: CASSVGVGGNTIYF

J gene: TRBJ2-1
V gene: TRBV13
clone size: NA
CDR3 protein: CASSLATSGRPTGGDEQFF

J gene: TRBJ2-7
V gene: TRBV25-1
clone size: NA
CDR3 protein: CASSALFPGVGGSYEQYF

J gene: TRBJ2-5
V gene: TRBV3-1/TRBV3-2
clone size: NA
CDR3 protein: CASSPDSQETQYF

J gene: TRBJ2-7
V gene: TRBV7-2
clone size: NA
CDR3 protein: CASSASRLNSYEQYF

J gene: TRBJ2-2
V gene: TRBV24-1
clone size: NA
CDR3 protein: CATSDPTSTTGELFF

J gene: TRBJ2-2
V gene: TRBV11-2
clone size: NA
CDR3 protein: CASRPTGTANTGELFF

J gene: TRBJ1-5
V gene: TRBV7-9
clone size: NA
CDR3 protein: CASSSGAGWAQPQHF

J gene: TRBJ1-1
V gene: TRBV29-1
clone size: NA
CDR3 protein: CSVESGNTEAFF

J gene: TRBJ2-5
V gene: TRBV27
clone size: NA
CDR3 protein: CASSPWAGPGVETQYF

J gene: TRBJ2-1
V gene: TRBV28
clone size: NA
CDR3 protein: CASRSSPSGSSYNEQFF

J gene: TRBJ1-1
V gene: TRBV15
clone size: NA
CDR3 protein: CATSQRQGRNTEAFF

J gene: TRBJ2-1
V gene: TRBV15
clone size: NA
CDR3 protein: CATSNSGRARDEQFF

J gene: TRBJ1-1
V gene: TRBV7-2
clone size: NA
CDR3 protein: CASSLWTGENTEAFF

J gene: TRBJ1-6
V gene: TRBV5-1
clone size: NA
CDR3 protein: CASSLNRESYNSPLHF

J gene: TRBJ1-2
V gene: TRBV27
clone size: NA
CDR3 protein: CASSLLGVEAYGYTF

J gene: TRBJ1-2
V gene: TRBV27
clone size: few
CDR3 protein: CASSLSGVGYTF

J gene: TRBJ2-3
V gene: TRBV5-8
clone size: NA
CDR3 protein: CASSPGLAGFFTDTQYF

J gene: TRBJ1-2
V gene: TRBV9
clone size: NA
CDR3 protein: CASSWTGGFYGYTF

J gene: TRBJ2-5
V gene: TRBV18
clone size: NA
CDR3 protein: CASSLPRSWETQYF

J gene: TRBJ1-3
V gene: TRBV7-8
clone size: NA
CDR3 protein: CASSRVDTIYF

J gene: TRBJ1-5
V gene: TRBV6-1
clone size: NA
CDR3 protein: CASWGQVTNQPQHF

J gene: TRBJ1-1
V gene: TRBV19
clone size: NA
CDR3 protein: CASSIPRDRANTEAFF

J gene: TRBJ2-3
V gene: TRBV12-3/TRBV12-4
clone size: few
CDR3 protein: CASSSSTDTQYF

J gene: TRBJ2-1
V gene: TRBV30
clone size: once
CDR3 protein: CACFMRGLYNEQFF

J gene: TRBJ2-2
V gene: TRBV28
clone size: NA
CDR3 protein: CASSLWGQGALNTGELFF

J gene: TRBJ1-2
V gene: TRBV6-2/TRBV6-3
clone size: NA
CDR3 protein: CASSLLQGGYTF